The clone carrying this T cell receptor (beta chain) was observed at least ten times. TCRdb's copy holds only in-frame clones and misses some; the assay was immunoSEQ multiplex PCR. The sample holds about 130,000 clones, 85% to 90% seen once. This sample was taken from a study of T cell responses to AZD1222 COVID-19 vaccine. The germline V and J ends were trimmed by 4 bases and 1 base, with 13 bases remaining between them. Germline V gene sequence: CDR1 SGHVS, CDR2 FNYEAQ. This CDR3 has 16 amino acids. This chain joins TRBV7-6 and TRBJ2-2; D gene unclear. Here the sequenced sample was peripheral blood, taken on day 0 of AZD1222 vaccination. The sequence was obtained from an adult in good health. CDR3 in DNA: TGTGCCAGCAGCTCGTCTTGGGCAGGGAACACCGGGGAGCTGTTTTTT. This sequence encodes CASSSSWAGNTGELFF.